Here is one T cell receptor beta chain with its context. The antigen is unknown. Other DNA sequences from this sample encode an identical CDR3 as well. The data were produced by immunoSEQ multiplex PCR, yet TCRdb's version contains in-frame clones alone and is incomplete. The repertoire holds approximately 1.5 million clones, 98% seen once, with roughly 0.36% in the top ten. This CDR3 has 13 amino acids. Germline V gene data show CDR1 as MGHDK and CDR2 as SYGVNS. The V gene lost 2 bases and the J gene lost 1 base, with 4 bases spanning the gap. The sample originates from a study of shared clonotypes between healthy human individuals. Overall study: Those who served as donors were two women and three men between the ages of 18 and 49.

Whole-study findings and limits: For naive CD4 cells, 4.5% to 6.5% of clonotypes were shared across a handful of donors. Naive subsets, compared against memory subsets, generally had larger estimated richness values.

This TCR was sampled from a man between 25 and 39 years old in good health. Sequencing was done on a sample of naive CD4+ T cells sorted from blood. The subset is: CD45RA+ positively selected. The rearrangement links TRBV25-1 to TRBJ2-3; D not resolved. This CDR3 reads CASSETGTDTQYF. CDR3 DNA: TGTGCCAGCAGTGAAACCGGCACAGATACGCAGTATTTT.